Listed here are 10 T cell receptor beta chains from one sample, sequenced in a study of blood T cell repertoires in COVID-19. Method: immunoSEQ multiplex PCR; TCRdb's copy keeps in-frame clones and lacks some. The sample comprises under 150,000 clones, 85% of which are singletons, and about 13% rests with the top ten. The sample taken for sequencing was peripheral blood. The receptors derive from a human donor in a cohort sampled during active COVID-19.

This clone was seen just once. The CDR3 spells CASSVGGRAGDEQFF. DNA for the CDR3: TGTGCCAGCAGCGTAGGGGGGCGGGCTGGCGATGAGCAGTTCTTC. V usage is TRBV9 and J usage is TRBJ2-1; possibly TRBD1 for D (6 bases). V was clipped by 0 bases and J by 8 bases, with 15 bases between them. This CDR3 spans 15 amino acids. The germline V gene has CDR1 SGDLS and CDR2 YYNGEE.

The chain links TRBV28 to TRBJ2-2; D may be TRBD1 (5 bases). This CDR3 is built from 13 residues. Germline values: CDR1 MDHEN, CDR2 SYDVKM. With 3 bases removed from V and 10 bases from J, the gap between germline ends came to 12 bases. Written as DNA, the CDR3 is TGTGCCAGCAGTTTGGCAGGGTTAGAGGAGCTGTTTTTT. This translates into CASSLAGLEELFF.

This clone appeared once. The CDR3 protein is CASSANYRGTEAFF. CDR3 DNA: TGTGCCAGCAGCGCCAACTACAGGGGCACTGAAGCTTTCTTT. V usage is TRBV9 and J usage is TRBJ1-1; TRBD1 matches at 7 bases. The CDR3 runs 14 residues. The trim removed 3 bases at V and 4 bases at J, leaving 6 bases unmatched. Germline-derived CDR1 and CDR2 are SGDLS and YYNGEE.

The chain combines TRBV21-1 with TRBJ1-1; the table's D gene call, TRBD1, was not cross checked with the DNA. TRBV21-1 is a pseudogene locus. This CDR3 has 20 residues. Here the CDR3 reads CASSSQSPSGTQEMNTEAFF. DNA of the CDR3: TGTGCCAGCAGCTCGCAAAGCCCTTCCGGGACACAGGAGATGAACACTGAAGCTTTCTTT.

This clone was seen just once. CDR3: CATMGGAETQYF. DNA of the CDR3: TGTGCCACCATGGGCGGGGCTGAGACCCAGTACTTC. The rearrangement uses TRBV10-3 and TRBJ2-5, with a weak D call TRBD2 (6 bases). Germline V gene sequence: CDR1 ENHRY, CDR2 SYGVKD. The CDR3 loop spans 12 amino acids. Deletions cut 10 bases from V and 5 bases from J, with 14 bases between.

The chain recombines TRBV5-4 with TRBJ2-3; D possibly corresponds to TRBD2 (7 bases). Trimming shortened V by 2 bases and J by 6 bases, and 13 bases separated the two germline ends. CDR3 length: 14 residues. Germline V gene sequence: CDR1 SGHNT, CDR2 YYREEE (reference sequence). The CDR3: CASSFSGGMDTQYF. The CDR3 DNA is TGTGCCAGCAGCTTCTCGGGGGGCATGGATACGCAGTATTTT.

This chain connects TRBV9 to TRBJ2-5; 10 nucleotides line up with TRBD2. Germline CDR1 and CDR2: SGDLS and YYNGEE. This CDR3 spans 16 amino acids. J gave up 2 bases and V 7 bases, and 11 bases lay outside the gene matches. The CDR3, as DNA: TGTGCCAGCGGAAGCGGGGGGGCCCGCCGACAAGAGACCCAGTACTTC. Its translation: CASGSGGARRQETQYF.

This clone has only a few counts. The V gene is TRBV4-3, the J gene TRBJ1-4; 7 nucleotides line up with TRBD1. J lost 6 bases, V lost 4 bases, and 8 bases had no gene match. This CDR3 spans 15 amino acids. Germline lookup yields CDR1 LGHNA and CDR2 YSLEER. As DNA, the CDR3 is TGCGCCAGCAGCCGTAAAGGGGGCTTCGATGAAAAACTGTTTTTT. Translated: CASSRKGGFDEKLFF.

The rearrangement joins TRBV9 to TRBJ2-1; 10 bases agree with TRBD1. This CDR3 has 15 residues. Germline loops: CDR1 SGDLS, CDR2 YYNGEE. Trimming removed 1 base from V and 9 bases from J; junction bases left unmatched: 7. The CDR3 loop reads CASSVSGQGYGEQFF. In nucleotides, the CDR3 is TGTGCCAGCAGCGTATCGGGACAGGGGTATGGTGAGCAGTTCTTC. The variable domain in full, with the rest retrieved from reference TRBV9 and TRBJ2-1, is DSGVTQTPKHLITATGQRVTLRCSPRSGDLSVYWYQQSLDQGLQFLIQYYNGEERAKGNILERFSAQQFPDLHSELNLSSLELGDSALYFCASSVSGQGYGEQFFGPGTRLTVL.

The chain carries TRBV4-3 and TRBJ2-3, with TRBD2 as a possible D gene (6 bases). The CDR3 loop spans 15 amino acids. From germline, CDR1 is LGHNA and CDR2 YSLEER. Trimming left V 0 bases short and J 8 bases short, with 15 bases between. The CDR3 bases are TGCGCCAGCAGCCAAGACCCTGGGACTTTAGGTACGCAGTATTTT. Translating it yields CASSQDPGTLGTQYF.